This T cell receptor beta chain was captured by sequencing in a study of T cell repertoires in cytomegalovirus infection. Overall study findings and caveats: Across the ex vivo response, the dominant clonotypes were HLA-C-restricted CMV-specific TCR beta clonotypes. The cumulative frequency of public TCR beta families distinguished individuals who carried CMV together with the relevant HLA.

One entry per CDR3 protein, called by TCRdb with MiXCR from the reads. Of about 740,000 distinct CDR3 sequences in the sample, 35% to 45% were seen once. Germline CDR1 reads DFQATT; CDR2 reads SNEGSKA (reference sequence). V was shortened by 1 base and J by 6 bases, with 11 bases between the two germline ends. The CDR3 has 13 residues. On this clonotype itself: Its specificity is unknown.

The chain links TRBV20-1 to TRBJ2-3; D is undetermined. The receptor was derived from a human donor in good health (CMV status not recorded). Some clones in this sample may be carry-over from other donors' samples. The source material was PBMCs. CDR3 nucleotide sequence: TGCAGTGCTAGAGGGATCTACATTGATACGCAGTATTTT. It yields the protein CSARGIYIDTQYF.